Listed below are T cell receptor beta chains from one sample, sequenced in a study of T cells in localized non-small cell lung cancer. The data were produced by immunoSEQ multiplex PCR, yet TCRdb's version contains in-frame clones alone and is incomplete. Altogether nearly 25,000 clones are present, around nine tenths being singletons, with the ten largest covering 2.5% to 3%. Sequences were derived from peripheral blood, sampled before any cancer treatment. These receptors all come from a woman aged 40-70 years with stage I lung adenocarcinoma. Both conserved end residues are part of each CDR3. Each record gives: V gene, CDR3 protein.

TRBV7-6	CASSPLNNEQFF
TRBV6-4	CASSDSPSANNEQFF
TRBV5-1	CASSSRPGNEDGYTF
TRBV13	CASSPLGSGRWALRTDTQYF
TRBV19	CASSRFSGSTDTQYF
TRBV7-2	CASSLAPPGTSGRADTQYF
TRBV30	CAWTTSTGGGKLFF
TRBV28	CASSKTVTSTDTQYF
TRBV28	CASSLGAFNQPQHF
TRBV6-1	CARGRGGVTGELFF